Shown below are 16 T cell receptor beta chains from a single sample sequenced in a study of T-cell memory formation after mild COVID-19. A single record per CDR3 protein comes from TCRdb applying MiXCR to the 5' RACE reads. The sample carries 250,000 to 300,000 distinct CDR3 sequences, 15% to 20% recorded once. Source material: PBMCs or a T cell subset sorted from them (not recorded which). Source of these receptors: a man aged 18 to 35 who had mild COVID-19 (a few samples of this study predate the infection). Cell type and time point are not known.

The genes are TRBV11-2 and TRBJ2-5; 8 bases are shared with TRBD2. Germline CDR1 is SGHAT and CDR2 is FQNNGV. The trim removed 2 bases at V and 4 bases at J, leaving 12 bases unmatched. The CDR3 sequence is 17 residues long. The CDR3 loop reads CASSLLAGGALRETQYF. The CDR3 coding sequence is TGTGCCAGCAGCTTACTGGCGGGGGGTGCCCTCCGAGAGACCCAGTACTTC. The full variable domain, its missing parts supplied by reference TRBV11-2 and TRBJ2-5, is EAGVAQSPRYKIIEKRQSVAFWCNPISGHATLYWYQQILGQGPKLLIQFQNNGVVDDSQLPKDRFSAERLKGVDSTLKIQPAKLEDSAVYLCASSLLAGGALRETQYFGPGTRLLVL.

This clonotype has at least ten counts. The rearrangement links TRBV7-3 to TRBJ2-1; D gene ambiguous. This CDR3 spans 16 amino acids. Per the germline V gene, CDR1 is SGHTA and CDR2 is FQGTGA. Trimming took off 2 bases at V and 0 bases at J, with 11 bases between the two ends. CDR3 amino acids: CASSLVPVSSYNEQFF. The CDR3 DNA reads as TGTGCCAGCAGCTTAGTTCCGGTCAGCTCCTACAATGAGCAGTTCTTC.

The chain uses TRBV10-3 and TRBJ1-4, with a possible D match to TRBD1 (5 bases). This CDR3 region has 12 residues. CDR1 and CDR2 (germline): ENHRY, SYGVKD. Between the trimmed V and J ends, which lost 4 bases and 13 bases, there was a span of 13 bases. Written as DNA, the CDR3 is TGTGCCATCAGTGGCTCAGGGCCTCGACTGTTTTTT. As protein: CAISGSGPRLFF.

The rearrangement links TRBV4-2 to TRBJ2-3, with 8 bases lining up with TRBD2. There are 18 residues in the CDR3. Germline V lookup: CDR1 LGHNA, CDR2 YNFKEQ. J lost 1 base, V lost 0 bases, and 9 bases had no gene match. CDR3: CASSQDPVVAGRTDTQYF. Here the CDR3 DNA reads TGTGCCAGCAGCCAAGACCCGGTGGTAGCGGGGCGCACAGATACGCAGTATTTT.

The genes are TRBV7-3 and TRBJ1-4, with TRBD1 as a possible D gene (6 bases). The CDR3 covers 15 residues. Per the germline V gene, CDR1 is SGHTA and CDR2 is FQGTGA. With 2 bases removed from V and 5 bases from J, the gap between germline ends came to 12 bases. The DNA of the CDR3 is TGTGCCAGCAGCTTATTAGGGGGGGAAAATGAAAAACTGTTTTTT. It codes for CASSLLGGENEKLFF.

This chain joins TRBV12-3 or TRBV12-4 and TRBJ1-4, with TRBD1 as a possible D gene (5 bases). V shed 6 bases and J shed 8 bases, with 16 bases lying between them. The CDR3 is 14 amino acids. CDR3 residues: CASSKAGLGEKLFF. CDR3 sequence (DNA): TGTGCCAGCAGCAAGGCAGGGTTGGGGGAAAAACTGTTTTTT.

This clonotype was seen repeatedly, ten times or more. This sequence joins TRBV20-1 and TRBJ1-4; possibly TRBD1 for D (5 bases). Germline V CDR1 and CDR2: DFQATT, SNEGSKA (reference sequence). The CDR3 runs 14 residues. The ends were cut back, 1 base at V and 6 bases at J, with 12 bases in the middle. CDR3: CSARGWGSDEKLFF. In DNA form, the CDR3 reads TGCAGTGCTAGAGGGTGGGGGTCCGATGAAAAACTGTTTTTT.

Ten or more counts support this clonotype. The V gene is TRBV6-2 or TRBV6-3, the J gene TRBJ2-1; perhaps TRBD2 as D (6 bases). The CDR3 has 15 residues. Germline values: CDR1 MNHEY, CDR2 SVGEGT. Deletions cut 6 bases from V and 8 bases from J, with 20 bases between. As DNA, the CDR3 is TGTGCCAGCAGCTTGAATCCCGACTGGGGGGATGAGCAGTTCTTC. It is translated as CASSLNPDWGDEQFF.

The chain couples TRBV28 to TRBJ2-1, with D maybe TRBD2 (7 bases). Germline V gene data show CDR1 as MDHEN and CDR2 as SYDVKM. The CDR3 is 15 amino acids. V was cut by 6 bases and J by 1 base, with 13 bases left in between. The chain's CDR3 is CASRGGQVSYNEQFF. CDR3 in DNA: TGTGCCAGCAGGGGGGGGCAGGTATCCTACAATGAGCAGTTCTTC.

The CDR3 DNA reads TGTGCCAGCAGCCTACTAGCGGGAGCACTTAATGAGCAGTTCTTC. It encodes CASSLLAGALNEQFF. This chain uses TRBV11-2 with TRBJ2-1; 11 bases match TRBD2. The germline V gene encodes CDR1 SGHAT and CDR2 FQNNGV. This CDR3 has 15 amino acids. V shed 5 bases, J shed 7 bases, and the junction held 7 bases outside the gene matches.

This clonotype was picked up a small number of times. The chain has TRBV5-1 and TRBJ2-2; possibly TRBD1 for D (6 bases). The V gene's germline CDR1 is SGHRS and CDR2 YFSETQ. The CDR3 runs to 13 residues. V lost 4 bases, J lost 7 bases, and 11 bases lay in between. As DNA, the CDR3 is TGCGCCAGCAGCCAAAGACAGGACGGGGAGCTGTTTTTT. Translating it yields CASSQRQDGELFF.

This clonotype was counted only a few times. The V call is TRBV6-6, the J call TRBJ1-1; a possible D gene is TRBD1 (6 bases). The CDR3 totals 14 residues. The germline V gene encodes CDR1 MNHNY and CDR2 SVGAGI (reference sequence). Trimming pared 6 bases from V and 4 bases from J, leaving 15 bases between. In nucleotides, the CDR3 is TGTGCCAGCAGAGAGAGACAGGCCTCCACTGAAGCTTTCTTT. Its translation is CASRERQASTEAFF.

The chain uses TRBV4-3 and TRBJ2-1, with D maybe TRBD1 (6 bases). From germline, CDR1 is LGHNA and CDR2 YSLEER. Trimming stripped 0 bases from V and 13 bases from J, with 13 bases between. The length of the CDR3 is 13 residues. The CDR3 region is CASSQDSGARQFF. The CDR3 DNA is TGCGCCAGCAGCCAAGATTCAGGGGCACGCCAGTTCTTC.

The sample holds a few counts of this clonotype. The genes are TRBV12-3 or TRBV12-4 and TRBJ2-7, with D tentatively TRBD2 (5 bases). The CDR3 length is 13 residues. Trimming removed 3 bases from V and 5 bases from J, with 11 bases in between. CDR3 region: CASSFTPGDEQYV. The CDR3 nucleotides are TGTGCCAGCAGTTTCACCCCCGGGGACGAGCAGTACGTC.

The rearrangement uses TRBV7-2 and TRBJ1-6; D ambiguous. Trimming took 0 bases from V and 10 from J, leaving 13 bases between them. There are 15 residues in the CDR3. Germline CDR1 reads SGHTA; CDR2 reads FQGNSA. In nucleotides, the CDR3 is TGTGCCAGCAGCTTAGCGCCAGGCAGCTACTCACCCCTCCACTTT. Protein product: CASSLAPGSYSPLHF.

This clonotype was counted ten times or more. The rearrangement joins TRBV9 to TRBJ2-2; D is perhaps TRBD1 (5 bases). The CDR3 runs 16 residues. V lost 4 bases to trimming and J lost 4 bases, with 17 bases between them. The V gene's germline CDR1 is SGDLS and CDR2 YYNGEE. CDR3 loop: CASSPRSGPPTGELFF. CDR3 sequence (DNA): TGTGCCAGCAGCCCCCGATCAGGGCCTCCCACCGGGGAGCTGTTTTTT.